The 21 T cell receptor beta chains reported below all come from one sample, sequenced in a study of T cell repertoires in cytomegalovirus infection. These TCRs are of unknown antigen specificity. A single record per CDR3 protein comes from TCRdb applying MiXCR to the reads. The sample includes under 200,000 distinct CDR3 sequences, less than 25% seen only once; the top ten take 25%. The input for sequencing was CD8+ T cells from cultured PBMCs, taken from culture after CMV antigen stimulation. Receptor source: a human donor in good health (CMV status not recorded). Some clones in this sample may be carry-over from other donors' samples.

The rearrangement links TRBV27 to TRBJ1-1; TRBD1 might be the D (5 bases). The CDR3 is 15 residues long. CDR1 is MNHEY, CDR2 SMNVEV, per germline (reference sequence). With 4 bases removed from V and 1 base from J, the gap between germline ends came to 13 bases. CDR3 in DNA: TGTGCCAGCAGTTCGTCGAGGAGGGGGAACACTGAAGCTTTCTTT. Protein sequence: CASSSSRRGNTEAFF.

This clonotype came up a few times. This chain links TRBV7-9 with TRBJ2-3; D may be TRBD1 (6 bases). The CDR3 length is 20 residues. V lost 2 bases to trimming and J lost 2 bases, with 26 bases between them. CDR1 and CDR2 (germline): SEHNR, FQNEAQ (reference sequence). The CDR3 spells CASSLIGILQGEIPTDTQYF. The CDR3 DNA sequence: TGTGCCAGCAGCTTAATCGGTATACTACAGGGAGAGATACCCACAGATACGCAGTATTTT.

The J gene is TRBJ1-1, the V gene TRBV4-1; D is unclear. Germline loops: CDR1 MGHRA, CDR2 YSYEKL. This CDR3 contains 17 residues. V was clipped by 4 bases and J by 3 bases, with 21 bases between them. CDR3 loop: CASSPSHSRGSDTEAFF. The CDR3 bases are TGCGCCAGCAGCCCTTCACACAGCAGAGGGTCGGACACTGAAGCTTTCTTT.

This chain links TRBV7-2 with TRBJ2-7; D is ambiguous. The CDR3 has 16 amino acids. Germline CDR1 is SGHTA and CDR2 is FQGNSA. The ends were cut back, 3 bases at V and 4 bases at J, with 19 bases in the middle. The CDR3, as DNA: TGTGCCAGCAGCTTTCTGGCCCTACCGGAAAAATACGAGCAGTACTTC. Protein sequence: CASSFLALPEKYEQYF.

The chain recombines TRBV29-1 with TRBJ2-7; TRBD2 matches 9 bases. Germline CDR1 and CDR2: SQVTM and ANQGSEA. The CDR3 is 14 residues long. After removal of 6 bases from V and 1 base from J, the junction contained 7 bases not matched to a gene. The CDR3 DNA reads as TGCAGCGTGAGGCGGGAGGGGACGTCCTACGAGCAGTACTTC. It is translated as CSVRREGTSYEQYF.

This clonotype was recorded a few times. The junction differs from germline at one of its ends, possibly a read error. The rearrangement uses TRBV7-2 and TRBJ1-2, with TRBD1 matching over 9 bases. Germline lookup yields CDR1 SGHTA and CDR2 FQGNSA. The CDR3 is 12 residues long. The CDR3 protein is CLAGQGFYGYTF. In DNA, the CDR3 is TGCCTCGCGGGACAGGGCTTCTATGGCTACACCTTC.

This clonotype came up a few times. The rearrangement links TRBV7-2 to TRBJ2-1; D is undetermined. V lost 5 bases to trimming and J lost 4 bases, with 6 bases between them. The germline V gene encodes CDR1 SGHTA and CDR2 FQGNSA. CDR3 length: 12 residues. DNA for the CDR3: TGTGCCAGCAGCCCGGATTACAATGAGCAGTTCTTC. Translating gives CASSPDYNEQFF.

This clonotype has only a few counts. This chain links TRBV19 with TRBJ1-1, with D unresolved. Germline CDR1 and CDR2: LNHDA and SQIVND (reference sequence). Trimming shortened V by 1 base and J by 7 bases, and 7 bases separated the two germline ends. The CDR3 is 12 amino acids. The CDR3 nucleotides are TGTGCCAGTAGTATAGGGCAGCTTGAAGCTTTCTTT. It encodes CASSIGQLEAFF.

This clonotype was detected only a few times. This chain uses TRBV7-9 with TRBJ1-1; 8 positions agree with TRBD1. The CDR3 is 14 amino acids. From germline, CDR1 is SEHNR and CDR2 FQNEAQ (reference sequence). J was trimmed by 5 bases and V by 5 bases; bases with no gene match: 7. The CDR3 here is CASSPVTGVTEAFF. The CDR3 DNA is TGTGCCAGCAGCCCAGTGACAGGGGTGACTGAAGCTTTCTTT. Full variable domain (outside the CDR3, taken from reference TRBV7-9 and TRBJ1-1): DTGVSQNPRHKITKRGQNVTFRCDPISEHNRLYWYRQTLGQGPEFLTYFQNEAQLEKSRLLSDRFSAERPKGSFSTLEIQRTEQGDSAMYLCASSPVTGVTEAFFGQGTRLTVV.

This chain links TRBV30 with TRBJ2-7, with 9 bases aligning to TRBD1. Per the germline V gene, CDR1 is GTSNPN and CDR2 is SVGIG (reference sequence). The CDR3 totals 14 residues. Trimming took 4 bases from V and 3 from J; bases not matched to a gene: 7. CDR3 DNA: TGTGCCTGGATCTCGGGACAGGGAAACTACGAGCAGTACTTC. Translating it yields CAWISGQGNYEQYF.

In DNA form, the CDR3 reads TGTGCCAGCAGCCCTGAGCCAACTTACTATGGCTACACCTTC. Translation gives CASSPEPTYYGYTF. V and J are TRBV14 and TRBJ1-2; no definite D call. CDR3 length equals 14 residues. Germline CDR1 and CDR2: SGHDN and FVKESK. V lost 4 bases, J lost 3 bases, and 12 bases lay in between. The full variable domain, completed using reference TRBV14 and TRBJ1-2, is EAGVTQFPSHSVIEKGQTVTLRCDPISGHDNLYWYRRVMGKEIKFLLHFVKESKQDESGMPNNRFLAERTGGTYSTLKVQPAELEDSGVYFCASSPEPTYYGYTFGSGTRLTVV.

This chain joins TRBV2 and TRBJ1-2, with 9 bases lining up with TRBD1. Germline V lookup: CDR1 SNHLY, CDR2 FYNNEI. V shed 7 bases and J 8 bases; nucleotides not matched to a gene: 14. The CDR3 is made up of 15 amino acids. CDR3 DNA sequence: TGTGCCAGCACTTGGGGTAGGGACAGGGTGAGAGGCTACACCTTC. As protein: CASTWGRDRVRGYTF.

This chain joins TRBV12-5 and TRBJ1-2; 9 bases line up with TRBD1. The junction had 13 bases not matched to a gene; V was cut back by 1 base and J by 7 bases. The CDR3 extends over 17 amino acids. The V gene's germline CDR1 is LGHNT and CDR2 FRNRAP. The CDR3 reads CASGLASLWTGARGYTF. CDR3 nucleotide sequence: TGTGCTAGTGGTTTGGCAAGCCTTTGGACAGGGGCTCGTGGCTACACCTTC.

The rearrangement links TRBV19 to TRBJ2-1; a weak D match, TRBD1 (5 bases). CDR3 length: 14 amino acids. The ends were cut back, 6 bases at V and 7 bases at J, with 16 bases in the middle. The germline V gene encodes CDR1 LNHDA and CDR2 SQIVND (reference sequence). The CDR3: CASSVHLRGNEQFF. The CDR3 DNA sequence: TGTGCCAGTAGCGTACACCTAAGGGGTAATGAGCAGTTCTTC.

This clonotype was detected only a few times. The CDR3: CASSFTSGGTTDTQYF. The CDR3 region has the DNA TGTGCCAGCAGTTTTACTAGCGGGGGGACCACAGATACGCAGTATTTT. This sequence joins TRBV28 and TRBJ2-3; 12 positions match TRBD2. The CDR3 is made up of 16 amino acids. V dropped 3 bases and J dropped 2; count of bases not matched to a gene: 3. CDR1 is MDHEN, CDR2 SYDVKM, per germline. Full variable domain (missing parts from reference TRBV28 and TRBJ2-3): DVKVTQSSRYLVKRTGEKVFLECVQDMDHENMFWYRQDPGLGLRLIYFSYDVKMKEKGDIPEGYSVSREKKERFSLILESASTNQTSMYLCASSFTSGGTTDTQYFGPGTRLTVL.

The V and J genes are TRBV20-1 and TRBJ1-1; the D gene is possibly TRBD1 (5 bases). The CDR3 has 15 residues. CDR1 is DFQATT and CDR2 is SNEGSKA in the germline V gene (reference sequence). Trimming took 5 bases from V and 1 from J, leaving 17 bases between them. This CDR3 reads CSARGTEARNTEAFF. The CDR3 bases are TGCAGTGCTCGAGGGACGGAGGCCAGGAACACTGAAGCTTTCTTT.

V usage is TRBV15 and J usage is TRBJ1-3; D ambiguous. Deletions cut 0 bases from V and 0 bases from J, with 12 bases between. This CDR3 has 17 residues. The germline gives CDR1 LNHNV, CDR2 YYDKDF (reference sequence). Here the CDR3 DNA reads TGTGCCACCAGCAGAGATCCTGCCGGATACTCTGGAAACACCATATATTTT. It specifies CATSRDPAGYSGNTIYF.

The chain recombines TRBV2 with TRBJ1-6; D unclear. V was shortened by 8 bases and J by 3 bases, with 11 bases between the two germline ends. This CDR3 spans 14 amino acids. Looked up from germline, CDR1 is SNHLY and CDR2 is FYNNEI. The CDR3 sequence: CASGRNFYNSPLHF. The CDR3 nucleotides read TGTGCCAGCGGACGGAACTTCTATAATTCACCCCTCCACTTT.

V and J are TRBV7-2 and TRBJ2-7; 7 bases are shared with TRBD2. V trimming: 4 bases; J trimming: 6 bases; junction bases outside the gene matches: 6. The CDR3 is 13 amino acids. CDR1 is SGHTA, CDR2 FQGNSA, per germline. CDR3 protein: CASSSRTRSEQYF. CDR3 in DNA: TGTGCCAGCAGCTCCCGGACTAGAAGCGAGCAGTACTTC.

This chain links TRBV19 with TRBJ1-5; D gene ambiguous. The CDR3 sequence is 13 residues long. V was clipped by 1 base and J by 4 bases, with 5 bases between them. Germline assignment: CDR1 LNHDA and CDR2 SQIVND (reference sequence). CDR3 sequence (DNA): TGTGCCAGTAGTATAGTAAGGAATCAGCCCCAGCATTTT. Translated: CASSIVRNQPQHF.

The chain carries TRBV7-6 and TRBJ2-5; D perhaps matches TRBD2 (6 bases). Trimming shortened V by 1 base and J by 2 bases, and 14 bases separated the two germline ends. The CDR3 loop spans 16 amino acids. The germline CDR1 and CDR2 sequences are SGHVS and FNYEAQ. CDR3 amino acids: CASSLGLGRIQETQYF. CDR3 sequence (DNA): TGTGCCAGCAGCTTAGGTCTAGGGAGGATACAAGAGACCCAGTACTTC.